This TCR beta chain stems from a study of blood T cell repertoires in COVID-19. As originally analysed: Amplification of reference gene primers provided the estimated nucleated cell counts. Here immunoSEQ multiplex PCR was the method, and the copy in TCRdb shows in-frame clones only, minus some. The DNA was the basis for D and trimming; V, J and clone size are from that table. The top ten clones hold approximately 33% of a sample with tens of thousands of clones, 75% to 90% of them seen once. This CDR3 has 16 residues. CDR1 is SGHRS, CDR2 YFSETQ, per germline. V was cut by 0 bases and J by 2 bases, with 14 bases left in between.

This clonotype was obtained from a woman older than 75 with COVID-19, enrolled during active disease. The sequenced sample was peripheral blood. V usage is TRBV5-1 and J usage is TRBJ2-5; D perhaps matches TRBD1 (6 bases). CDR3: CASSLGAGAVQETQYF. The CDR3 bases are TGCGCCAGCAGCTTGGGGGCAGGGGCGGTGCAAGAGACCCAGTACTTC. Full variable domain (remainder filled in from reference TRBV5-1 and TRBJ2-5): KAGVTQTPRYLIKTRGQQVTLSCSPISGHRSVSWYQQTPGQGLQFLFEYFSETQRNKGNFPGRFSGRQFSNSRSEMNVSTLELGDSALYLCASSLGAGAVQETQYFGPGTRLLVL.